This T cell receptor beta chain was sequenced during a study of shared T cell receptors in the human thymus (dated by TCRdb to the early 2020s). At the level of the whole study: The study examined how self-reactive, shared T-cell receptor alpha chains are generated in the human thymus.

After removal of 4 bases from V and 4 bases from J, the junction retains 12 bases not matched to a gene. The germline V gene provides CDR1 MGHRA and CDR2 YSYEKL. Including the terminal cysteine and phenylalanine, the CDR3 comprises 18 residues. The kept DNA is CDR3 alone, 54 bases in frame from the first base. Points on this clone: Its antigen has not been determined. Per-nucleotide qualities are absent, and no much larger clonotype sits a single base away.

The library was built by means of the immunoSEQ multiplex PCR assay. Here the immuneACCESS table is served through TCRdb, limited to in-frame sequences with V and J called. Missing clones are a known gap in these copies; in checked studies unresolved V genes cover under half, and the rest lacks a known reason. The sample table holds hundreds of thousands of clones, of which more than 75% were seen once. 0.0095% to 0.011% of the sample is in the top ten clones. The same data also went into a second study, on human thymus T cells. The other study reports the following: In Finland, the donors were immunologically healthy infants who were having open corrective cardiac surgery for congenital heart defects. Thymus tissue was obtained as surgical resects removed during corrective cardiac surgery. Usage of V and J gene segments appeared to be biased in both the thymic and the peripheral blood repertoires. According to the related research, thymic TCR repertoires were highly overlapping among unrelated individuals. The study used under 10 infant thymus samples plus four related peripheral blood samples to characterize TCR alpha and beta repertoires. The cohort included 5 or 6 male and a couple of female infants, with donor ages spanning 7 to 244 days. Thymocytes were mechanically released from the tissue and were stored as pellets of roughly 9-30 million cells at -70 degrees C. A QIAsymphony instrument was used to extract genomic DNA from the frozen cell pellets. Using the immunoSEQ multiplex PCR assay, the TCRB and TCRAD loci were amplified from a standardized quantity of quality-controlled genomic DNA. The amplicons covered the V(D)J region and were long enough to include the CDR3 and to identify the V and J genes. The commercial immunoSEQ service was used to sequence amplicons on an Illumina platform. Primer bias and sequencing errors were corrected as previously described, and TCRAD and TCRB were defined on the basis of the IMGT database. Repertoires were analysed with immunoSEQ Analyzer 3.0 and VDJTools, covering basic statistics, V/J segment usage, diversity estimates, rarefaction and pairwise overlap. Diversity was estimated using the Chao1, ChaoE, Efron-Thisted, Shannon and inverse Simpson indices, and was also estimated on datasets down-sampled to the size of the smallest sample. Repertoire overlap was determined by strict matching of CDR3 nucleotide sequence, V gene and J gene, and Jaccard-based multidimensional scaling clustering was applied. Thymus samples yielded on average about 810,000 unique TCRB clonotypes, compared with some 83,000 from blood samples.

The chain is encoded by TRBV4-1 joined to TRBJ2-5; 13 central nucleotides agree with TRBD2. This TCR was recovered from a boy in the first two years of life with a congenital heart defect. Donor details come from another sample of the same person, matched by shared clones. The sequenced sample consisted of thymocytes. The nucleotide sequence is given as TGCGCCAGCAGCCGAGGGACTAGCGGGAAGAAGAGGGGAGAGACCCAGTACTTC. Its amino acids are CASSRGTSGKKRGETQYF.